The clone carrying this TCR beta chain was counted at least ten times. As yet, its antigen is unknown. The record originates from a study of response to subunit inactivated influenza vaccine. Study-wide points: New T cells are recruited in small numbers by each seasonal influenza vaccination, according to the authors' suggestion.

TCRdb fed the RT-PCR reads into MiXCR, producing one record per CDR3 protein. The table records 500,000 or so distinct CDR3 sequences, approximately 15% of them present only once. This receptor was taken from a man between 50 and 69 years old who received an inactivated influenza vaccine. The sequences come from CD4+ T cells sorted from PBMCs, collected less than 30 months after vaccination.

The CDR3, as DNA: TGCGCCAGCGCGAGGGGGCAGGACCACACAGATACGCAGTATTTT. This sequence encodes CASARGQDHTDTQYF. The rearrangement links TRBV5-1 to TRBJ2-3; 7 positions match TRBD1. V lost 7 bases and J lost 2; bases outside the gene matches: 10. Per germline, CDR1 SGHRS and CDR2 YFSETQ. CDR3 length equals 15 residues.